This T cell receptor (beta chain) was captured by sequencing in a study of cytomegalovirus exposure and HLA in healthy donors. Findings of the study overall: Specificity for CMV antigens was confirmed in vitro for a few of the CMV-associated chains. Sequencing artifact likely explains a cluster of highly shared sequence variants.

V shed 6 bases, J shed 3 bases, and the junction held 9 bases outside the gene matches. The CDR3 consists of 15 residues. CDR1 and CDR2 (germline): MDHEN, SYDVKM. PCR used 60 Vbeta primers and 13 Jbeta primers. Method: immunoSEQ multiplex PCR; TCRdb's copy keeps in-frame clones and lacks some. Found here are about 150,000 clones, roughly three quarters of them singletons; the top ten hold about 1%. For this clone: As yet, its antigen is unknown.

Sequenced input: PBMCs. The V and J genes are TRBV28 and TRBJ1-2; 8 nucleotides agree with TRBD1. This receptor was taken from a male donor in good health and CMV-seronegative. CDR3 residues: CASSSQGAADYGYTF. CDR3 DNA sequence: TGTGCCAGCAGCTCCCAGGGGGCGGCAGACTATGGCTACACCTTC.